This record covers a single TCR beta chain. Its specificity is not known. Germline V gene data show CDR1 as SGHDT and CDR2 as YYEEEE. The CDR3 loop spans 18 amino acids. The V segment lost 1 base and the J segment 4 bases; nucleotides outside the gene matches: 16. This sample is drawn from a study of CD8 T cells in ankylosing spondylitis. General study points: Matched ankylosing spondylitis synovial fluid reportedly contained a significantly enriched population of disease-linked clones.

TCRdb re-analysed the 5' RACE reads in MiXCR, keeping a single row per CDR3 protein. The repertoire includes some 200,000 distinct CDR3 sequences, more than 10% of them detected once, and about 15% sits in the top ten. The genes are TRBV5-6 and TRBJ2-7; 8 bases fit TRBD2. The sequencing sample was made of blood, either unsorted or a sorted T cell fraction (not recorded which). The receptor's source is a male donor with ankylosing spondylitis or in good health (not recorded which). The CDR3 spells CASSLRGGELKNWYEQYF. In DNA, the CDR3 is TGTGCCAGCAGCTTGCGGGGGGGAGAACTAAAGAATTGGTACGAGCAGTACTTC.